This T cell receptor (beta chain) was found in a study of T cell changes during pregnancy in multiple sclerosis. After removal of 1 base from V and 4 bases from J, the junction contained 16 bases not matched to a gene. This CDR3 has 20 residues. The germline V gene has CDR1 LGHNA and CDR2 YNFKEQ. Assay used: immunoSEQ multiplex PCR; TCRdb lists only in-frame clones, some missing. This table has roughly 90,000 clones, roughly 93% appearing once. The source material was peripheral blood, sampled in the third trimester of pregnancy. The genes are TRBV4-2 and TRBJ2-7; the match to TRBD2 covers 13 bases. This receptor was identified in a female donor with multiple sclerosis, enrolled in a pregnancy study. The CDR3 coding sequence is TGTGCCAGCAGCCAAGTGTCGGCCCGTGGGAGACTAGCGGGAGGATACGAGCAGTACTTC. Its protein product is CASSQVSARGRLAGGYEQYF.